This TCR beta chain originates from a study of blood T cell repertoires in COVID-19. Study-level background: The United States, Italy and Spain supplied acute and convalescent COVID-19 samples.

The method was immunoSEQ multiplex PCR; TCRdb's version includes in-frame clones alone and lacks a portion of them. The data show roughly 24,000 clones, over 85% seen once. Per the germline V gene, CDR1 is MNHEY and CDR2 is SVGAGI. The V and J ends lost 5 bases and 3 bases respectively, with 14 bases between them. The CDR3 sequence is 14 residues long. Sequencing was performed on peripheral blood. V and J are TRBV6-5 and TRBJ2-7; D perhaps matches TRBD1 (6 bases). The source of this sequence is a human donor in a cohort sampled during active COVID-19. CDR3: CASSLTGIGYEQYF. The CDR3, as DNA: TGTGCCAGCAGTCTGACAGGAATAGGCTACGAGCAGTACTTC.